This T cell receptor (beta chain) is drawn from a study of OX40 agonist ivuxolimab in advanced cancers. Germline CDR1 and CDR2: SGHDT and YYEEEE. This CDR3 is 17 amino acids long. Losses at the gene ends were 0 bases for V and 0 bases for J; bases not matched to a gene: 8. TCRdb's table, derived via immunoSEQ multiplex PCR, lists solely in-frame clones and lacks some. The profile covers tens of thousands of clones, with roughly nine tenths appearing a single time and roughly 4.1% taken by the ten largest. This clonotype was sampled from an adult with an advanced solid tumor such as melanoma, head and neck, liver or kidney cancer. This chain connects TRBV5-6 to TRBJ1-2, with 7 bases lining up with TRBD1. Sequencing was performed on CD4+ or CD8+ T cells sorted from blood, taken in a trial of the OX40 agonist ivuxolimab. CDR3 sequence reads: CASSLGQGDLANYGYTF. The DNA of the CDR3 is TGTGCCAGCAGCTTGGGTCAGGGGGACCTTGCTAACTATGGCTACACCTTC.